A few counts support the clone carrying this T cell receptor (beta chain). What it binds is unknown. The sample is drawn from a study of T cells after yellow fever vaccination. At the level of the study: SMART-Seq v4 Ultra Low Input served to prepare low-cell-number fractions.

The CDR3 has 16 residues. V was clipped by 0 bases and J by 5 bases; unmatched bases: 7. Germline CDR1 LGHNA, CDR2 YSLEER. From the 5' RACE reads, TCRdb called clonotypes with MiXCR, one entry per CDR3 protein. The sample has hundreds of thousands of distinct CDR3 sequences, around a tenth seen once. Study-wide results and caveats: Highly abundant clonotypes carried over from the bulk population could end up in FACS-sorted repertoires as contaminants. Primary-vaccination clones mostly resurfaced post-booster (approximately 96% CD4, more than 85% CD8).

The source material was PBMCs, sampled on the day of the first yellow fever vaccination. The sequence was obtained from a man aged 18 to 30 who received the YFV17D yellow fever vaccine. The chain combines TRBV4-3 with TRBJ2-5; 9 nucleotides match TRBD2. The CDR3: CASSQDWRGGWETQYF. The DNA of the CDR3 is TGCGCCAGCAGCCAAGATTGGCGGGGGGGCTGGGAGACCCAGTACTTC.